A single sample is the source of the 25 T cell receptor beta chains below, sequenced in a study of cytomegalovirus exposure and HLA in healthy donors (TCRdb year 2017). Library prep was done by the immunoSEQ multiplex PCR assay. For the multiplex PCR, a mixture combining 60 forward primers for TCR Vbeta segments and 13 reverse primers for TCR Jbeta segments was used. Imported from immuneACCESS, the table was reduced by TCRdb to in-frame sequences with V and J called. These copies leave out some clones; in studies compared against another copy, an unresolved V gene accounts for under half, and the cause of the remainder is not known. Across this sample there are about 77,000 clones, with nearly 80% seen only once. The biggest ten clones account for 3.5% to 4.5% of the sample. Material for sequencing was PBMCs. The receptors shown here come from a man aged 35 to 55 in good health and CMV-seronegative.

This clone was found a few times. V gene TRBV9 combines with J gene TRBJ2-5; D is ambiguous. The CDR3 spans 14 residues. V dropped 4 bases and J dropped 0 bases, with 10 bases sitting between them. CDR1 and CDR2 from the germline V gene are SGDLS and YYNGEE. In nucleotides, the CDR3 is TGTGCCAGCAGCCCCGGCGGAAACCAAGAGACCCAGTACTTC. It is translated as CASSPGGNQETQYF.

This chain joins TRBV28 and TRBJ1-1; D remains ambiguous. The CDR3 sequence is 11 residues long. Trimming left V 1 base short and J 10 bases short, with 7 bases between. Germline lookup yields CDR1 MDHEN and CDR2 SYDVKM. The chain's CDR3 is CASSLSGGAFF. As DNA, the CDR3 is TGTGCCAGCAGTTTATCCGGTGGAGCTTTCTTT.

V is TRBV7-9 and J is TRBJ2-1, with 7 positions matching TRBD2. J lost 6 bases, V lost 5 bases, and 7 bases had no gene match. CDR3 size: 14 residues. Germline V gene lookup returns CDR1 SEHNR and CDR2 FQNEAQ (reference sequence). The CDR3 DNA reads TGTGCCAGCAGCGAAGGCGGGGGAGGCAATGAGCAGTTCTTC. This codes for CASSEGGGGNEQFF. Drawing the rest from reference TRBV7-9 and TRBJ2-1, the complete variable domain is DTGVSQNPRHKITKRGQNVTFRCDPISEHNRLYWYRQTLGQGPEFLTYFQNEAQLEKSRLLSDRFSAERPKGSFSTLEIQRTEQGDSAMYLCASSEGGGGNEQFFGPGTRLTVL.

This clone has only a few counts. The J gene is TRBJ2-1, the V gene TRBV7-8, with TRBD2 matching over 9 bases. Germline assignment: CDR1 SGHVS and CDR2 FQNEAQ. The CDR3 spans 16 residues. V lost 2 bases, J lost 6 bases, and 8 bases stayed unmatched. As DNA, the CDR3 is TGTGCCAGCAGCTTATCTTTGCGGGAGGGCCGCAATGAGCAGTTCTTC. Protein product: CASSLSLREGRNEQFF.

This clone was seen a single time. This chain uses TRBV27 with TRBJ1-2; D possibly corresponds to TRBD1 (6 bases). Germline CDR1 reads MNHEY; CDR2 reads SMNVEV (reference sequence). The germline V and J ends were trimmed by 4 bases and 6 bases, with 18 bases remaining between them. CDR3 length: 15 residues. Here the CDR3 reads CASSSARRGAHGYTF. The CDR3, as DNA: TGTGCCAGCAGTTCTGCACGCAGGGGCGCGCATGGCTACACCTTC.

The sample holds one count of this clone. The CDR3 nucleotides read TGTGCCAGCAGCCTAGCCTACGAGCAGTACTTC. Residues: CASSLAYEQYF. The rearrangement links TRBV5-6 to TRBJ2-7; no firm D call. The CDR3 spans 11 residues. V was cut by 4 bases and J by 2 bases, with 4 bases left in between. Germline assignment: CDR1 SGHDT and CDR2 YYEEEE.

The CDR3 is CASSSHGTSYNEQFF. CDR3 coding DNA: TGTGCCAGCAGTTCCCACGGGACTTCCTACAATGAGCAGTTCTTC. The chain combines TRBV6-5 with TRBJ2-1; tentative D call: TRBD2 (6 bases). Per germline, CDR1 MNHEY and CDR2 SVGAGI. There are 15 residues in the CDR3. Trimming removed 4 bases from V and 1 base from J, with 11 bases in between.

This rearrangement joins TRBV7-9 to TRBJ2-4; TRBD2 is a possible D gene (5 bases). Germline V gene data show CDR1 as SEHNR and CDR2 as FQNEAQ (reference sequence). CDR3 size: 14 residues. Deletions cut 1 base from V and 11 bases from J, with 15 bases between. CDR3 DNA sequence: TGTGCCAGCAGCTTAGGGAGCGGACGGGATCTTCAGTACTTC. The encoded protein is CASSLGSGRDLQYF.

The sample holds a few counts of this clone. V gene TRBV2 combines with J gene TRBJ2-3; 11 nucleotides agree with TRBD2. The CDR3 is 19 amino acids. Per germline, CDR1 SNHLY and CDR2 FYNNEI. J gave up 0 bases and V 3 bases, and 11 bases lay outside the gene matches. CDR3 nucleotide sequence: TGTGCCAGCAGTGACGGGTTGGGACTAGCGGATTCTAGCACAGATACGCAGTATTTT. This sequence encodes CASSDGLGLADSSTDTQYF. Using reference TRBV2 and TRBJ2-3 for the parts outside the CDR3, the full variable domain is EPEVTQTPSHQVTQMGQEVILRCVPISNHLYFYWYRQILGQKVEFLVSFYNNEISEKSEIFDDQFSVERPDGSNFTLKIRSTKLEDSAMYFCASSDGLGLADSSTDTQYFGPGTRLTVL.

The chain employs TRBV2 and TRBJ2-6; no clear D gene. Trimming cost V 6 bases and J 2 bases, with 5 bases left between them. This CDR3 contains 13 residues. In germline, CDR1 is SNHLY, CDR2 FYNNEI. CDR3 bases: TGTGCCAGCAGCAGTGCTGGGGCCAACGTCCTGACTTTC. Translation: CASSSAGANVLTF.

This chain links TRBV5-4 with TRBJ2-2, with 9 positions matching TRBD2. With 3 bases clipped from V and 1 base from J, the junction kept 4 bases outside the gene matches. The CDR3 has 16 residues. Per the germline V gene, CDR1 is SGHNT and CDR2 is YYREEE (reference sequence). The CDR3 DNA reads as TGTGCCAGCAGCTCCTATAGCGGGAGGAACACCGGGGAGCTGTTTTTT. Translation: CASSSYSGRNTGELFF.

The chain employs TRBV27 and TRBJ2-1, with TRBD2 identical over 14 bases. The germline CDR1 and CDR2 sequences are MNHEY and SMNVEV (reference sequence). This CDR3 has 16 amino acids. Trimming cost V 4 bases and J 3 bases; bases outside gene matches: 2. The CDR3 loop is CASSSGLAGDYNEQFF. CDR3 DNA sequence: TGTGCCAGCAGTTCGGGACTAGCGGGAGACTACAATGAGCAGTTCTTC.

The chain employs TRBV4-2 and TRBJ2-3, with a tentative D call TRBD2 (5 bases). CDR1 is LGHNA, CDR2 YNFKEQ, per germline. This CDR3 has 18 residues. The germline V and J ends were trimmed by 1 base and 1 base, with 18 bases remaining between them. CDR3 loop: CASSQALNWEWGTDTQYF. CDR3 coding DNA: TGTGCCAGCAGCCAAGCCCTGAACTGGGAGTGGGGCACAGATACGCAGTATTTT.

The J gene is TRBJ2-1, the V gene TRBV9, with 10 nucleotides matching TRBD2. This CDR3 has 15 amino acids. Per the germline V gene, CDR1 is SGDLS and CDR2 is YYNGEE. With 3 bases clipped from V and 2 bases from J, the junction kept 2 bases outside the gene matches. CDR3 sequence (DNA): TGTGCCAGCAGCGCCGGGACTAGCGCCTACAATGAGCAGTTCTTC. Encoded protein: CASSAGTSAYNEQFF.

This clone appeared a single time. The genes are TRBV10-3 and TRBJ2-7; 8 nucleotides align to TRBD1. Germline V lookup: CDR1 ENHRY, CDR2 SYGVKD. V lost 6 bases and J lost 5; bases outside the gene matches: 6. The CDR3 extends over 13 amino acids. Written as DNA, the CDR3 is TGTGCCATCAGGGGGGCAGGGGGCGACGAGCAGTACTTC. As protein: CAIRGAGGDEQYF.

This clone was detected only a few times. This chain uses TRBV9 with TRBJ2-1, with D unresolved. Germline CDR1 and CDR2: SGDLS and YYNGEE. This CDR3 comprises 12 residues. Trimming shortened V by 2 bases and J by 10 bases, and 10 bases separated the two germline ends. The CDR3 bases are TGTGCCAGCAGCGTGTCTTCCTTAGAGCAGTTCTTC. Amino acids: CASSVSSLEQFF.

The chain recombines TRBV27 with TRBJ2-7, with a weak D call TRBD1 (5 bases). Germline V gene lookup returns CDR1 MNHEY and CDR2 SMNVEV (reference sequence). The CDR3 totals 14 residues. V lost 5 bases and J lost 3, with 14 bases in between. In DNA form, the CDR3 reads TGTGCCAGCAGTGCTCGACAGACAAACTACGAGCAGTACTTC. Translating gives CASSARQTNYEQYF.

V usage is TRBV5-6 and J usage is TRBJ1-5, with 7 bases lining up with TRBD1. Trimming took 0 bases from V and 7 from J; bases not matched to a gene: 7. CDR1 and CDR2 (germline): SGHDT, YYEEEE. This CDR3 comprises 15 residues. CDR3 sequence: CASSLAATGIQPQHF. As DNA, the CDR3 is TGTGCCAGCAGCTTGGCCGCGACAGGGATACAGCCCCAGCATTTT.

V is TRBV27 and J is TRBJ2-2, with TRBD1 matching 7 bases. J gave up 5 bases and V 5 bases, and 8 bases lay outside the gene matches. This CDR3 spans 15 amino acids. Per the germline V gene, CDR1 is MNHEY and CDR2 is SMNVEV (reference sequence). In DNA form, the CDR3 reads TGTGCCAGCAGTAAGGGACAGATAGTTACCGGGGAGCTGTTTTTT. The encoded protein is CASSKGQIVTGELFF.

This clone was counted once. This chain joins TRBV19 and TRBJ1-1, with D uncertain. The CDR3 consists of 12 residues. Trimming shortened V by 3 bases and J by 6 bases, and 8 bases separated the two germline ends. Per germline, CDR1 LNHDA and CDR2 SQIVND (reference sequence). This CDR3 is CASSIINSEAFF. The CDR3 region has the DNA TGTGCCAGTAGTATTATAAATTCTGAAGCTTTCTTT.

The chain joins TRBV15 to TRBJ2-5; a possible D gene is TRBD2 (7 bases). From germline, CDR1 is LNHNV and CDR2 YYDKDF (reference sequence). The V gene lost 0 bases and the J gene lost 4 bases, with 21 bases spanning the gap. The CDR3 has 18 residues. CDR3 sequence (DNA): TGTGCCACCAGCAGAGATAAGAGGGAGCGGGGAGGGGGAGAGACCCAGTACTTC. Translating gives CATSRDKRERGGGETQYF.

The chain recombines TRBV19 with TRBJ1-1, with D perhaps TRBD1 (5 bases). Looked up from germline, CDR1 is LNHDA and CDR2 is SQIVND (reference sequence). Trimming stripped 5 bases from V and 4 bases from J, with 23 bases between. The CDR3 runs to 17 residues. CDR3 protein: CASSPFGGARMGTEAFF. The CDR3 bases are TGTGCCAGTAGTCCATTCGGAGGGGCCCGGATGGGCACTGAAGCTTTCTTT.

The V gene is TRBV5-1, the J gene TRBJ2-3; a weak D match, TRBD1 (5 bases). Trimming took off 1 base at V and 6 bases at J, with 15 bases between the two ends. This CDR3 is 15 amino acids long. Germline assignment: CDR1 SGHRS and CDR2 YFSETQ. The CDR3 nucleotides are TGCGCCAGCAGCTTGAGGGGCCTTCCCACTGATACGCAGTATTTT. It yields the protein CASSLRGLPTDTQYF.

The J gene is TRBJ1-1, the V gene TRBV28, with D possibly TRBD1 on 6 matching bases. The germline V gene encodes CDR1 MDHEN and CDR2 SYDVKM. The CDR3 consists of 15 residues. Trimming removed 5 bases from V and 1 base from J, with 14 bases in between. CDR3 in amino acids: CASSQQGRTNTEAFF. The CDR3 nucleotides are TGTGCCAGCAGTCAACAGGGAAGAACGAACACTGAAGCTTTCTTT. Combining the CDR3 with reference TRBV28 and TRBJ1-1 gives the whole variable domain DVKVTQSSRYLVKRTGEKVFLECVQDMDHENMFWYRQDPGLGLRLIYFSYDVKMKEKGDIPEGYSVSREKKERFSLILESASTNQTSMYLCASSQQGRTNTEAFFGQGTRLTVV.

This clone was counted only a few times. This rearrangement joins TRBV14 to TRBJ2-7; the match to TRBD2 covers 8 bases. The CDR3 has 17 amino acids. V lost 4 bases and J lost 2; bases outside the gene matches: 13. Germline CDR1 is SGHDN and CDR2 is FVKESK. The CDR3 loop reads CASSLRSSGSSPYEQYF. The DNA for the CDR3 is TGTGCCAGCAGCCTTCGGTCCAGCGGGAGTTCCCCCTACGAGCAGTACTTC.